The 32 T cell receptor gamma chains in this list originate from one sample, sequenced in a study of gamma delta lymphoproliferative disorders and STAT genes. TCRdb re-identified clones in the multiplex PCR reads via CATT. Here the sample spans roughly 2,500 gamma-chain clones, about 11% being singletons. Genomic DNA from isolated PBMCs served as the sequencing template. Sequencing was done on a sample of blood. The origin of the receptors is a human donor with gamma-delta T-cell large granular lymphocyte leukemia.

Many counts were recorded for this clone. The chain is built from TRGV2 and TRGJ1 or TRGJ2. TCRdb carries no J gene annotation; the J gene was assigned here by matching the DNA with germline. The V gene's germline CDR1 is EGSNGY and CDR2 YDSYNSKV. V gave up 0 bases and J gave up 5 bases; unmatched junction bases: 7. This CDR3 is built from 14 residues. The CDR3 DNA reads TGTGCCACCTGGGACGGGCCTGGGGATTATAAGAAACTCTTT. Amino acids: CATWDGPGDYKKLF.

In its sample, this clone ranks as medium-sized. This chain connects TRGV8 to TRGJP1. TCRdb offers no J gene call, so here the DNA was matched to germline to obtain one. The CDR3 is 12 residues long. J was trimmed by 7 bases and V by 5 bases; bases with no gene match: 4. Germline V gene sequence: CDR1 VENAVY, CDR2 YDSYNSRV. CDR3 residues: CATWGHGWFKIF. CDR3 sequence (DNA): TGTGCCACCTGGGGTCATGGTTGGTTCAAGATATTT.

By proportion, this clone is medium-sized. The sample contains more than one DNA sequence encoding this CDR3. CDR3 in amino acids: CATWVEKKLF. The CDR3 bases are TGTGCCACCTGGGTCGAAAAGAAACTCTTT. The rearrangement joins TRGV4 to TRGJ1 or TRGJ2. The J gene, absent from TCRdb, was called here by matching the DNA to germline. Germline V gives CDR1 EGSTGY, CDR2 YDSYTSSV. The V segment lost 5 bases and the J segment 10 bases; nucleotides outside the gene matches: 5. The CDR3 has 10 amino acids.

By share, this clone ranks as medium-sized. The rearrangement links TRGV4 to TRGJP2. The J gene is absent in TCRdb and was assigned here via DNA matching to germline. Germline assignment: CDR1 EGSTGY and CDR2 YDSYTSSV. The trim removed 0 bases at V and 0 bases at J, leaving 4 bases unmatched. The CDR3 is 16 residues long. The CDR3 spells CATWDGTYSSDWIKTF. DNA for the CDR3: TGTGCCACCTGGGATGGGACCTATAGTAGTGATTGGATCAAGACGTTT.

By share of the sample, this clone is medium-sized. Other DNA variants within this sample encode the same CDR3. The chain carries TRGV2 and TRGJ1 or TRGJ2. Here the J gene came from matching the DNA to germline, since TCRdb omits it. CDR1 is EGSNGY and CDR2 is YDSYNSKV in the germline V gene. The V and J ends lost 1 base and 3 bases, in that order; junction bases with no gene match: 3. This CDR3 has 13 amino acids. The CDR3 reads CATWDGLYYKKLF. DNA of the CDR3: TGTGCCACCTGGGACGGTCTTTATTATAAGAAACTCTTT.

This clone was seen many times. V is TRGV10 and J is TRGJ1 or TRGJ2. The J gene was missing in TCRdb and was found by matching the end of the DNA to germline. TRGV10 is known as an ORF, though its function is uncertain. The trim removed 10 bases at V and 10 bases at J, leaving 14 bases unmatched. The CDR3 is 12 residues long. CDR3 DNA: TGTGCTGCGTTAAACGCGCCGGTCAAGAAACTCTTT. It yields the protein CAALNAPVKKLF.

This clone came up many times. The chain has TRGV3 and TRGJ1 or TRGJ2. Germline matching of the DNA provided the J gene here, since TCRdb leaves it blank. This CDR3 comprises 13 residues. V lost 0 bases and J lost 5; bases outside the gene matches: 4. CDR1 is VTNTFY and CDR2 is YDVSTARD in the germline V gene (reference sequence). The CDR3 protein is CATWDRPDYKKLF. The CDR3, as DNA: TGTGCCACCTGGGACAGGCCGGATTATAAGAAACTCTTT.

The chain joins TRGV9 to TRGJP. The J gene comes from matching the DNA to germline here; TCRdb lacks it. The CDR3 has 17 residues. Germline lookup yields CDR1 GITISATS and CDR2 ISYDGTV (reference sequence). V lost 5 bases to trimming and J lost 6 bases; unmatched junction nucleotides: 10. The CDR3 spells CALWGFFGELGKKIKVF. The CDR3 coding sequence is TGTGCCTTGTGGGGCTTCTTTGGAGAGTTGGGCAAAAAAATCAAGGTATTT.

This clone has at least ten counts. The genes are TRGV2 and TRGJP2. As TCRdb names no J gene, one was assigned here on the basis of a DNA match to germline. V gave up 1 base and J gave up 4 bases; unmatched junction bases: 0. Per germline, CDR1 EGSNGY and CDR2 YDSYNSKV. CDR3 length: 13 residues. The CDR3 loop reads CATWDGSDWIKTF. The DNA of the CDR3 is TGTGCCACCTGGGACGGTAGTGATTGGATCAAGACGTTT.

There are many counts of this clone. This sample also contains other DNA sequences that code for the same CDR3. The V and J genes are TRGV2 and TRGJ1 or TRGJ2. Since TCRdb gives no J gene, matching the DNA to germline was used here to assign it. The CDR3 sequence is 13 residues long. J gave up 7 bases and V 0 bases, and 6 bases lay outside the gene matches. Per germline, CDR1 EGSNGY and CDR2 YDSYNSKV. The CDR3 nucleotides are TGTGCCACCTGGGACGGGATGAGGTATAAGAAACTCTTT. Amino acid sequence: CATWDGMRYKKLF.

Many counts were recorded for this clone. The chain couples TRGV2 to TRGJ1 or TRGJ2. Since TCRdb gives no J gene, matching the DNA to germline was used here to assign it. The J segment lost 7 bases and the V segment lost 0 bases, leaving 6 bases of the junction unmatched. The germline V gene has CDR1 EGSNGY and CDR2 YDSYNSKV. This CDR3 has 13 residues. CDR3 loop: CATWDGPMYKKLF. CDR3 coding DNA: TGTGCCACCTGGGACGGGCCGATGTATAAGAAACTCTTT.

This clone is termed medium-sized. J is TRGJ1 or TRGJ2 and V is TRGV10. The J gene was missing in TCRdb and was found by matching the end of the DNA to germline. TRGV10 is treated as an ORF (open reading frame) with a function not yet certain. This CDR3 spans 16 amino acids. After removal of 8 bases from V and 0 bases from J, the junction contained 14 bases not matched to a gene. The CDR3 sequence: CAAWDHQNSNYYKKLF. CDR3 bases: TGTGCTGCGTGGGACCATCAAAATTCGAATTATTATAAGAAACTCTTT.

This clone was seen ten or more times. This chain joins TRGV4 and TRGJ1 or TRGJ2. In the absence of a J gene in TCRdb, the DNA was matched to germline to assign it here. The trim removed 9 bases at V and 0 bases at J, leaving 8 bases unmatched. Germline V gene lookup returns CDR1 EGSTGY and CDR2 YDSYTSSV. The CDR3 has 13 amino acids. For the CDR3, the DNA is TGTGCCACCCCATACCCGAATTATTATAAGAAACTCTTT. Its translation: CATPYPNYYKKLF.

The genes are TRGV2 and TRGJ1 or TRGJ2. In the absence of a J gene in TCRdb, the DNA was matched to germline to assign it here. CDR3 length: 13 amino acids. Germline V lookup: CDR1 EGSNGY, CDR2 YDSYNSKV. The V and J ends lost 5 bases and 7 bases, in that order; junction bases with no gene match: 11. The CDR3 protein is CATWGGAGYKKLF. The CDR3, as DNA: TGTGCCACCTGGGGGGGGGCTGGATATAAGAAACTCTTT.

In this sample, this clone turned up many times. This chain connects TRGV8 to TRGJ1 or TRGJ2. TCRdb does not report a J gene; here it was assigned by matching the DNA to germline references. The V and J ends lost 3 bases and 6 bases, in that order; junction bases with no gene match: 11. Per germline, CDR1 VENAVY and CDR2 YDSYNSRV. The CDR3 loop spans 14 amino acids. The CDR3 bases are TGTGCCACCTGGGATTGCCAGAGGGGTTATAAGAAACTCTTT. Protein product: CATWDCQRGYKKLF.

This clone has a count of ten or more. Other nucleotide sequences from this sample produce the same CDR3. The genes are TRGV3 and TRGJ1 or TRGJ2. The J gene is absent in TCRdb and was assigned here via DNA matching to germline. Germline CDR1 is VTNTFY and CDR2 is YDVSTARD (reference sequence). J was trimmed by 12 bases and V by 0 bases; bases with no gene match: 17. The CDR3 is 15 residues long. CDR3 amino acids: CATWDRPKEVRRKLF. CDR3 DNA: TGTGCCACCTGGGACAGGCCAAAAGAAGTCCGCAGGAAACTCTTT.

Details on this clone: It differs at one base from a far larger clone, so likely a read error. This sample also contains other DNA sequences that code for the same CDR3. Called V gene: TRGV4; the J gene was not called. The CDR3 sequence is 12 residues long. CDR1 EGSTGY and CDR2 YDSYTSSV come from the germline V gene. CDR3 nucleotide sequence: TGTGCCACCTGGGAGAGTTATTATAAGAAACTTTTT. Residues: CATWESYYKKLF.

This clone was recorded at least ten times. No DNA is shown, since the ends of the CDR3 on it are uncertain; the CDR3 is the one TCRdb lists. The J gene has no call, while the V gene is TRGV11. TRGV11 is an ORF, with its function uncertain. The CDR3 length equals 17 residues, ends included. CDR3 residues: CTTVPAGLGRVRYKKLF.

In its sample, this clone is medium-sized. V and J are TRGV4 and TRGJP1. In the absence of a J gene in TCRdb, the DNA was matched to germline to assign it here. The V segment lost 0 bases and the J segment 0 bases; nucleotides outside the gene matches: 10. CDR3 length equals 18 residues. Germline CDR1 reads EGSTGY; CDR2 reads YDSYTSSV. The CDR3 nucleotides read TGTGCCACCTGGGATGGGCTTATTGGAGATACCACTGGTTGGTTCAAGATATTT. Translating gives CATWDGLIGDTTGWFKIF.

Remarks on this clone: A far larger clone differs by one base, so this is likely a read error. At the DNA level, this CDR3 is encoded by other sequences in the same sample as well. The V gene call reads TRGV8; no J gene was called. Germline V gene sequence: CDR1 VENAVY, CDR2 YDSYNSRV. The CDR3 has 14 amino acids. The CDR3 nucleotides read TGTGCCACCTGGGATGCGGGGGTTTATTATAAGAAGCTCTTT. Translated, it gives CATWDAGVYYKKLF.

This clone occurred a few times. The database protein in TCRdb disagrees with the DNA translation at residue 5; the sequence shown here was translated from the DNA. The J gene is TRGJ1 or TRGJ2, the V gene TRGV5. The J gene was missing in TCRdb and was found by matching the end of the DNA to germline. Germline lookup yields CDR1 VINAFY and CDR2 YDVSNSKD. This CDR3 is 10 amino acids long. After removal of 4 bases from V and 12 bases from J, the junction contained 6 bases not matched to a gene. The CDR3 here is CATWEGAKLF. The CDR3 bases are TGTGCCACCTGGGAAGGGGCGAAACTCTTT.

This clone is categorized as medium-sized. CDR3 in DNA: TGTGCCACCTGGGACCAAGATAAGAAACTCTTT. It encodes CATWDQDKKLF. V gene TRGV4 combines with J gene TRGJ1 or TRGJ2. Because TCRdb records no J gene, it was assigned here through a match of the DNA to germline. The CDR3 runs to 11 residues. The ends lost 4 bases at V and 8 bases at J; junction bases unmatched: 5. Germline V CDR1 and CDR2: EGSTGY, YDSYTSSV.

This clone was recorded many times. The chain has TRGV10 and TRGJ1 or TRGJ2. TCRdb supplies no J gene; here it was assigned by aligning the nucleotide sequence to germline. TRGV10 is marked as an open reading frame, function uncertain. V shed 8 bases and J 4 bases; nucleotides not matched to a gene: 6. The length of the CDR3 is 12 residues. Written as DNA, the CDR3 is TGTGCTGCGTGGGATTTCTATTATAAGAAACTCTTT. Amino acid sequence: CAAWDFYYKKLF.

This clone ranks as medium-sized. The chain is built from TRGV2 and TRGJP1. No J gene is reported in TCRdb; it was inferred here by comparing the DNA with germline. The trim removed 0 bases at V and 3 bases at J, leaving 10 bases unmatched. The CDR3 covers 17 residues. Per germline, CDR1 EGSNGY and CDR2 YDSYNSKV. CDR3 region: CATWDGRCGATGWFKIF. Written as DNA, the CDR3 is TGTGCCACCTGGGACGGGCGATGTGGGGCCACTGGTTGGTTCAAGATATTT.

Many counts were recorded for this clone. This likely stems from a read error, as it lies one base from a far larger clone. The sample holds other DNA sequences that translate to the same CDR3. The rearrangement joins TRGV9 to TRGJP. No J gene is reported in TCRdb; it was inferred here by comparing the DNA with germline. This CDR3 is built from 16 residues. The germline V gene encodes CDR1 GITISATS and CDR2 ISYDGTV (reference sequence). The CDR3 DNA reads as TGTGCCTTGTGGGAGGTGCGAGAGTTGGGCAAGAAAATCAAGGTATTT. Amino acid sequence: CALWEVRELGKKIKVF.

The sample holds many counts of this clone. The CDR3 protein is CATWADYYKKLF. CDR3 nucleotide sequence: TGTGCCACCTGGGCCGATTATTATAAGAAACTCTTT. This sequence joins TRGV4 and TRGJ1 or TRGJ2. Here the J gene came from matching the DNA to germline, since TCRdb omits it. Per the germline V gene, CDR1 is EGSTGY and CDR2 is YDSYTSSV. The CDR3 spans 12 residues. The ends lost 5 bases at V and 2 bases at J; junction bases unmatched: 3.

This clone was found many times. The CDR3 is CALWERKLSYYKKLF. CDR3 DNA sequence: TGTGCCTTGTGGGAGCGTAAACTTTCTTATTATAAGAAACTCTTT. The chain joins TRGV9 to TRGJ1 or TRGJ2. TCRdb does not report a J gene; here it was assigned by matching the DNA to germline references. J gave up 3 bases and V 3 bases, and 11 bases lay outside the gene matches. The CDR3 totals 15 residues. The germline gives CDR1 GITISATS, CDR2 ISYDGTV (reference sequence).

Turning to this clone: Because the CDR3's place on the DNA is in doubt, the DNA is left out and the CDR3 is given as listed by TCRdb. The V gene is TRGV2, but the J gene lacks a call. The CDR3 extends over 19 residues, inclusive of both ends. Germline V gene data show CDR1 as EGSNGY and CDR2 as YDSYNSKV. This CDR3 reads CATWDRIIIRNSLAVEQHF.

This clone was detected ten times or more. The chain carries TRGV8 and TRGJ1 or TRGJ2. The J gene, absent from TCRdb, was called here by matching the DNA to germline. CDR3 size: 12 residues. After removal of 7 bases from V and 1 base from J, the junction contained 4 bases not matched to a gene. The germline V gene has CDR1 VENAVY and CDR2 YDSYNSRV. For the CDR3, the DNA is TGTGCCACCTGTACTAATTATTATAAGAAACTCTTT. Amino acids: CATCTNYYKKLF.

This clone was detected only a few times. A read error may explain this, as a much larger clone is one base away. The J gene is TRGJ1 or TRGJ2, the V gene TRGV3. The J gene is not listed in TCRdb, so it was assigned here from a DNA match to germline. CDR1 is VTNTFY, CDR2 YDVSTARD, per germline (reference sequence). CDR3 size: 12 residues. The V and J ends lost 5 bases and 7 bases, in that order; junction bases with no gene match: 8. The CDR3 protein is CATWGERYKKLF. The CDR3 DNA follows: TGTGCCACCTGGGGCGAACGATATAAGAAACTCTTT.

This clone was seen many times. The V and J genes are TRGV9 and TRGJ1 or TRGJ2. Germline matching of the DNA provided the J gene here, since TCRdb leaves it blank. Unmatched junction bases numbered 8, after V lost 12 bases and J lost 9 bases. The CDR3 runs 9 residues. Germline V gene data show CDR1 as GITISATS and CDR2 as ISYDGTV (reference sequence). The CDR3 loop reads CALLPKKLF. CDR3 coding DNA: TGTGCCCTCCTTCCTAAGAAACTCTTT.

To note about this clone: Sequence at one end of the junction differs from germline and may be a read error. J is TRGJP1 and V is TRGV2. Because TCRdb records no J gene, it was assigned here through a match of the DNA to germline. Germline loops: CDR1 EGSNGY, CDR2 YDSYNSKV. This CDR3 has 12 residues. This CDR3 is CANQPTDWFKIF. The CDR3 nucleotides are TGTGCCAACCAGCCCACTGATTGGTTCAAGATATTT.